Below are 12 T cell receptor beta chains sequenced from a single sample in a study of T cells in Graves' hyperthyroidism and ophthalmopathy. The source material, RNA transcripts, was used to amplify TCR beta CDR3 regions. First-round RT-PCR with HTBI primers amplified the TCR CDR3 region. Each CDR3 protein is one row after TCRdb ran MiXCR on the multiplex PCR reads. The sample has hundreds of thousands of distinct CDR3 sequences, approximately 14% seen once. The sample consisted of blood. The receptors originated from a woman between 18 and 30 years old with Graves' hyperthyroidism.

Ten or more counts support this clonotype. The V call is TRBV24-1, the J call TRBJ1-4; D gene unclear. Trimming removed 2 bases from V and 0 bases from J, with 9 bases in between. The CDR3 spans 16 residues. Germline values: CDR1 KGHDR, CDR2 SFDVKD. The CDR3 DNA reads TGTGCCACCAGTGATTCTACCGAAACAACTAATGAAAAACTGTTTTTT. Its protein product is CATSDSTETTNEKLFF.

The table lists this clonotype with many counts. The V and J genes are TRBV11-1 and TRBJ2-2, with D unresolved. The CDR3 totals 14 residues. The V gene lost 4 bases and the J gene lost 1 base, with 7 bases spanning the gap. The germline V gene has CDR1 SGHAT and CDR2 FQDESV (reference sequence). As DNA, the CDR3 is TGTGCCAGCAGCTCCCTAAAGAACACCGGGGAGCTGTTTTTT. Protein: CASSSLKNTGELFF.

A single count supports this clonotype. Germline and junction disagree at one end, which may indicate a read error. The chain combines TRBV29-1 with TRBJ2-1; 11 bases map to TRBD2. The length of the CDR3 is 18 residues. CDR1 is SQVTM and CDR2 is ANQGSEA in the germline V gene. CDR3 residues: CSVEAITSGSHSRNEQFF. The CDR3 bases are TGCAGCGTCGAAGCCATAACTAGCGGGAGCCATTCAAGGAATGAGCAGTTCTTC.

This clonotype occurred a few times. CDR3 sequence (DNA): TGTGCCAGCAGTTCCGTGGCAGCGGGCTCCTACGAGCAGTACTTC. Translating gives CASSSVAAGSYEQYF. The gene calls are TRBV28 and TRBJ2-7; possibly TRBD2 for D (6 bases). Deletions cut 4 bases from V and 0 bases from J, with 13 bases between. The germline CDR1 and CDR2 sequences are MDHEN and SYDVKM. The CDR3 totals 15 residues.

This clonotype is a singleton in its sample. Possible read error: a much larger clone is one base away. This sequence joins TRBV7-2 and TRBJ2-5, with D possibly TRBD1 on 7 matching bases. The germline V gene has CDR1 SGHTA and CDR2 FQGNSA. CDR3 length equals 16 residues. The CDR3 protein is CASKGGGRGNQEAQYF. The CDR3 region has the DNA TGTGCCAGCAAAGGAGGGGGCCGGGGGAACCAAGAGGCCCAGTACTTC. The entire variable domain, with the rest obtained from reference TRBV7-2 and TRBJ2-5, is as follows: GAGVSQSPSNKVTEKGKDVELRCDPISGHTALYWYRQSLGQGLEFLIYFQGNSAPDKSGLPSDRFSAERTGGSVSTLTIQRTQQEDSAVYLCASKGGGRGNQEAQYFGPGTRLLVL.

This clonotype turned up a few times. V usage is TRBV20-1 and J usage is TRBJ1-4; TRBD1 aligns across 7 bases. After removal of 2 bases from V and 11 bases from J, the junction contained 14 bases not matched to a gene. This CDR3 is built from 15 residues. Looked up from germline, CDR1 is DFQATT and CDR2 is SNEGSKA (reference sequence). CDR3 sequence: CSARPTGTDVKKLFF. The CDR3 bases are TGCAGTGCTAGACCTACCGGGACAGATGTCAAGAAACTGTTTTTT.

This chain joins TRBV6-2 or TRBV6-3 and TRBJ1-2, with D perhaps TRBD1 (6 bases). Trimming removed 6 bases from V and 8 bases from J, with 19 bases in between. CDR1 MNHEY and CDR2 SVGEGT come from the germline V gene. This CDR3 contains 14 residues. CDR3 coding DNA: TGTGCCAGCAGACTGACTGGGGGGCAGCGGGGCTACACCTTC. Translated, it gives CASRLTGGQRGYTF.

This clonotype has ten or more counts. The J gene is TRBJ1-1, the V gene TRBV20-1, with D uncertain. Germline CDR1 DFQATT, CDR2 SNEGSKA (reference sequence). The CDR3 consists of 13 residues. The V and J ends lost 3 bases and 2 bases respectively, with 10 bases between them. CDR3 in amino acids: CSASGRVNTEAFF. The DNA of the CDR3 is TGCAGTGCTAGTGGAAGGGTCAACACTGAAGCTTTCTTT.

This clonotype was picked up a small number of times. V usage is TRBV19 and J usage is TRBJ2-2; D may correspond to TRBD1 or TRBD2 (5 bases each). Germline V lookup: CDR1 LNHDA, CDR2 SQIVND (reference sequence). Between the trimmed V and J ends, which lost 3 bases and 1 base, there was a span of 18 bases. This CDR3 is 18 amino acids long. In nucleotides, the CDR3 is TGTGCCAGTAGTATGGTCCTTGGGGGAGCGCAGAACACCGGGGAGCTGTTTTTT. Its translation: CASSMVLGGAQNTGELFF.

The table lists this clonotype with a few counts. The rearrangement uses TRBV19 and TRBJ2-6, with TRBD1 matching over 9 bases. The germline V gene encodes CDR1 LNHDA and CDR2 SQIVND (reference sequence). Trimming removed 7 bases from V and 1 base from J; junction bases left unmatched: 11. This CDR3 is 18 amino acids long. In DNA form, the CDR3 reads TGTGCCAGTACCCTCAATGGACAGGGGAGTTCTGGGGCCAACGTCCTGACTTTC. It encodes CASTLNGQGSSGANVLTF.

This clonotype occurred a few times. The chain is built from TRBV5-1 and TRBJ1-4; the D gene is possibly TRBD1 (6 bases). CDR3 length: 12 amino acids. CDR1 and CDR2 (germline): SGHRS, YFSETQ. Trimming left V 5 bases short and J 7 bases short, with 9 bases between. The CDR3 here is CASREDSEKLFF. In DNA, the CDR3 is TGCGCCAGCAGAGAGGACAGTGAAAAACTGTTTTTT.

The chain links TRBV5-4 to TRBJ2-2; no firm D call. V was cut by 1 base and J by 8 bases, with 15 bases left in between. Germline V lookup: CDR1 SGHNT, CDR2 YYREEE (reference sequence). CDR3 length: 15 residues. CDR3 sequence (DNA): TGTGCCAGCAGCTTGAACCCCTCCCAGGCGGGGGAGCTGTTTTTT. Amino acid sequence: CASSLNPSQAGELFF.